The entry below describes one T cell receptor beta chain. The antigen remains unidentified. The sample is drawn from a study of OX40 agonist ivuxolimab in advanced cancers. Study outcomes and limitations: At 0.1 to 3.0 mg/kg, clonal expansion of CD4+ and CD8+ blood T cells had occurred by week 6.

Repertoires were generated with immunoSEQ multiplex PCR, while TCRdb's copy carries only in-frame clones and drops some. The sample has roughly 99,000 clones, around 90% seen once. This sequence originates from an adult with an advanced solid tumor such as melanoma, head and neck, liver or kidney cancer. Sequences were derived from CD4+ or CD8+ T cells sorted from blood, sampled in a trial of the OX40 agonist ivuxolimab.

CDR3 sequence (DNA): TGTGCCAGCAGTTACAATAGGGATCAGCCCCAGCATTTT. Protein product: CASSYNRDQPQHF. The rearrangement joins TRBV6-5 to TRBJ1-5; no clear D. This CDR3 has 13 residues. Trimming cost V 2 bases and J 5 bases, with 7 bases left between them. CDR1 is MNHEY and CDR2 is SVGAGI in the germline V gene.